The subject of this entry is one T cell receptor beta chain. Its specific antigen is unknown. The input lacks base qualities; no much larger clone sits a single base away. The cohort comprised under 700 healthy bone marrow donors. At the time of sampling, every cohort member was nominally healthy, though immune exposures that went unrecorded were likely present. The donor was CMV seropositive and belonged to the group of 250 to 300 seropositive cohort members. A peripheral blood sample was collected from each donor, and TCR beta sequencing was performed on peripheral blood mononuclear cells. The Qiagen DNeasy Blood Extraction Kit was used to extract genomic DNA from the blood cell samples. These data originate in a study of cytomegalovirus exposure and HLA in healthy donors (dated by TCRdb to between 2016 and 2019). Turning to the overall study: In an earlier analysis of about 560 of the donors, 250 to 300 Gb of sequence data and 90 million to 120 million unique TCR beta sequences from about 179 million T cells were reported. About 310 gigabases of sequencing data and some 85 million unique TCR sequences were included in an early release covering under 650 HLA-typed donors. Among the approximately 400 genotyped donors, around 81% belonged to the genetic ancestry cluster associated with self-reported Caucasian donors. The study aimed to test whether cataloging public T cell receptors could reveal signatures of past pathogen exposure. The T cell repertoires of around 730 subjects were profiled by immunosequencing and related to cytomegalovirus serostatus. In addition to the first cohort of 666 subjects, a separate validation cohort of about 120 different subjects was used. The study combined high-throughput TCR immunosequencing, statistical association of individual TCRs with disease status, and machine learning to predict cytomegalovirus infection status. A later analysis re-examined previously published TCR beta repertoires from about 670 donors and added high-resolution HLA genotyping to investigate patterns of TCR occurrence. Rather than drawing on any new phenotypic data, the later analysis identified candidate immune exposures from TCR beta sequences and the way those sequences occurred across donors. An earlier analysis of 500 to 650 of the donors applied high-throughput TCR beta sequencing to assess whether each TCR beta V gene segment acted as functional or pseudogenic. Donor age, sex, ethnicity and CMV serostatus were compiled together with the repertoire data. In a later genetic analysis, genome-wide SNP genotypes for about 55% of the roughly 700 donors were used, and that subset was treated as a discovery cohort. All discovery cohort repertoires had been generated on a single sequencing platform. Class I and class II HLA loci were covered by the typing at four-digit resolution. Typing coverage varied by locus: roughly 620-640 donors for A, B, C, DRB1 and DQB1; roughly 500 for DQA1; over 600 for DPA1; roughly 450 for DPB1. Roughly five DR-DQ haplotypes were handled as single units for association and clustering, since linkage in the cohort was strong. Among 300 to 500 genotyped donors of the cohort, an average of around 250,000 unique TCR beta nucleotide sequences was sequenced per donor, of which roughly 18% were non-productive. Broad study findings and their caveats: According to the authors, the approach could potentially be generalized to other disease states and immunological phenotypes. Compared with the roughly 700-donor mean, donors in an Asian-associated ancestry cluster had fewer N-insertions in productive TCRs, according to a later genetic analysis. In a later analysis, the rate of TCR association differed among HLA loci, with DRB1 alleles having the most associated TCRs and HLA-C alleles having the fewest. A further reported finding was that TCR beta sequences accurately predicted the HLA-A and HLA-B alleles for most subjects in the first cohort. Specific HLA alleles were associated with 15,000 to 20,000 TCR beta sequences at a false discovery rate of 0.05 in a later analysis. A later analysis found that most CMV-associated TCR beta chains appeared HLA-restricted, with HLA associations seemingly driven largely by CMV exposure. While some public TCRs were present in many individuals, most TCR sequences turned up only very rarely across donors. In an earlier analysis of under 600 of the donors, most TCR beta V segments were observed in productive rearrangements about 87% or about 30% of the time, broadly matching IMGT annotations. The study gave a list of about 170 TCR beta chains associated with cytomegalovirus. Immune exposure information for the cohort was limited to CMV serostatus. Because counts were too low, roughly 17 rarely observed V segments, including chromosome 9 orphons, were left out of the earlier analysis of approximately 580 of the donors. A later analysis reported that several top co-occurrence clusters appeared linked to parvovirus B19, influenza, CMV and Epstein-Barr virus. In a later genetic analysis, a missense DCLRE1C variant was associated with V-gene and J-gene trimming of TCR beta chains, and the association was replicated in an independent cohort. In a later analysis, HLA-associated TCR beta chains were found to be more clonally expanded and to have lower generation probabilities than equally common non-associated chains. Correlated functional status among segregating V segments might be attributable to linkage disequilibrium, but an unknown experimental factor could not be ruled out. A cluster of highly shared sequence variants was judged likely to represent a technical artifact of the sequencing pipeline. In this cohort, only TCR beta chains were sequenced, and detectable features were limited by the absence of alpha or paired-chain data. Roughly uniform sequencing depth across donors was assumed in presence/absence analyses, although this assumption may not hold. Cytomegalovirus status was reported to be diagnosed by the classifier with high specificity and sensitivity in both the original and validation cohorts. Because HLA typing was unavailable for some donors at each locus, only the typed subset was used in association tests. Assigning TCR associations to individual alleles was difficult when HLA alleles, especially DR and DQ, strongly co-occurred. In vitro tests confirmed that a few of the cytomegalovirus-associated TCR beta chains recognize cytomegalovirus antigens.

Library prep was done by the immunoSEQ multiplex PCR assay. For the multiplex PCR, a mixture combining 60 forward primers for TCR Vbeta segments and 13 reverse primers for TCR Jbeta segments was used. Amplification of the CDR3 region of rearranged TCR beta genes was performed with a multiplex PCR assay on genomic DNA. Amplified TCR beta libraries were sequenced as 87-base-pair reads on the Illumina HiSeq System. The published analysis was carried out like this. Across the 500 to 750 repertoires, a later analysis counted some 81 million unique TCR beta chains, 9.5 million to 12 million of which were shared by at least two donors. To remove PCR and sequencing errors, raw reads were error-corrected and collapsed into unique sequences using a nearest-neighbor algorithm that merged closely related sequences. V, D and J gene segments were assigned by aligning CDR3 sequences to IMGT reference sequences. For a sequence to be retained, a match of at least six nucleotides to both a V gene segment and a J gene segment was required. A rearrangement was called productive if the CDR3 had no stop codons and remained in frame with V and J, and every other rearrangement was called non-productive. Following IMGT convention, CDR3 was defined as the stretch from the second conserved V-encoded cysteine to the conserved J-encoded phenylalanine. The earlier analysis of about 610 of the donors excluded sequences that lacked an unambiguous match to a single V gene segment. An earlier analysis of over 450 of the donors classified V segments as functional when productive rearrangements were above 56.7% and as segregating when the standard deviation between donors was above 5%. A statistical classification framework was built to diagnose cytomegalovirus status from the catalog of TCR beta chain sequences. V and J gene assignment, in a later analysis, came from comparing TCR nucleotide sequences with IMGT/GENE-DB human TR gene sequences. A later analysis assigned CDR3 sequences and most-parsimonious VDJ recombination scenarios with the TCRdist pipeline. A later analysis defined each TCR beta chain by its CDR3 amino acid sequence plus V-gene family, and excluded reads lacking a unique V-gene family. In a later analysis, approximately 640 highly shared, low-generation-probability nucleotide sequences were removed to address suspected cross-contamination and a sequencing artifact. A later analysis calculated a clonal expansion index for each public chain from normalized within-repertoire ranks of inferred template counts. Generation probabilities in a later analysis came from a VDJ recombination model fitted to out-of-frame rearrangements, and those results were checked against IGoR. A later analysis scored TCR-TCR, TCR-HLA and TCR-CMV co-occurrence with hypergeometric tests, applying a repertoire-size bias correction to TCR pairs. To estimate false discovery rates, a later analysis permuted the HLA or CMV assignments 20 times. In a later analysis, co-occurring TCRs were grouped using DBSCAN, with TCRdist sequence similarity added in when clustering inside HLA-allele-positive subsets. Repertoires with fewer than 30,000 or more than 120,000 public chains, plus five repertoires with anomalous nucleotide sharing, were excluded from co-occurrence clustering. This immuneACCESS table, as held by TCRdb, lists in-frame sequences with V and J called but not all clones. Of the missing ones, under half trace to an unresolved V gene in checked studies; the others have no known cause. The DNA was the basis for D and trimming; V, J and clone size are from that table. In this sample the table shows approximately 160,000 clones, around 79% of which occur a single time. The top ten clonotypes cover approximately 7% of the sample.

The specimen was PBMCs. The clonotype was recovered from a male donor in good health and CMV-seropositive.

DNA sequence: TGTGCCAGTAGTGCCACTCGGACAGGGCGCTTAAACTATGGCTACACCTTC. Its coded protein is CASSATRTGRLNYGYTF. Here the chain combines TRBV19 and TRBJ1-2, with 8 bases matching TRBD1. Looking up the germline V gene (reference sequence) yields CDR1 LNHDA and CDR2 SQIVND. V loses 5 bases at its end and J loses 2 bases; junction bases beyond the gene matches: 13. From the cysteine up to the phenylalanine, the CDR3 has a length of 17 residues. The only DNA kept is the CDR3, 51 bases in frame from the first base.